This T cell receptor (beta chain) was retrieved from a study of blood T cells in healthy people across ages. Findings and limits, study-wide: Calculation of diversity from one million T cells yielded estimates considered to be underestimates.

With respect to this clonotype: Its antigen is not identified.

V was pared by 5 bases and J by 3 bases, with 15 bases between. The V gene's germline CDR1 is SGHTA and CDR2 FQGNSA. This CDR3 has 15 residues. Each donor supplied ten milliliters of peripheral blood. Isolated PBMCs totaled at least 7 million in each sample. A second roughly 7 to 11 cycle PCR used barcoded and J-beta primers. The template-switch adaptor, which had 12 random nucleotides, put a tag on each cDNA molecule. Using its own MiXCR run on the 5' RACE reads, TCRdb lists one record per CDR3 protein. The sample has 550,000 to 750,000 distinct CDR3 sequences, 20% to 25% seen once. The sample was blood. The rearrangement joins TRBV7-2 to TRBJ2-3; the D call may be TRBD1 or TRBD2 (6 bases each). This receptor was identified in an older man in good health. Here the CDR3 reads CASSPQSGATDTQYF. In DNA, the CDR3 is TGTGCCAGCAGCCCTCAATCGGGGGCGACAGATACGCAGTATTTT. Based on the CDR3 plus reference TRBV7-2 and TRBJ2-3, the full variable domain is GAGVSQSPSNKVTEKGKDVELRCDPISGHTALYWYRQSLGQGLEFLIYFQGNSAPDKSGLPSDRFSAERTGGSVSTLTIQRTQQEDSAVYLCASSPQSGATDTQYFGPGTRLTVL.